This T cell receptor beta chain was recorded in a study of shared clonotypes between healthy human individuals. Points on this clone: Its antigen is as yet unknown.

The CDR3 is 13 residues long. The V gene end was trimmed by 6 bases and the J gene end by 7 bases; junction bases not matched to a gene: 7. CDR1 LNHDA and CDR2 SQIVND come from the germline V gene (reference sequence). Genomic DNA from unsorted samples was obtained from 70 million to 95 million PBMCs (per sample). The study, taken as a whole, reports: Depth of sequencing was expected to influence donor clonotype sharing.

Unsorted PBMC DNA underwent sequencing on ten immunoSEQ deep assay plates. Generated by immunoSEQ multiplex PCR, the TCRdb table keeps only in-frame clones and is missing some. Of about 460,000 clones listed, approximately 77% are singletons. Sample: PBMCs. The V and J genes are TRBV19 and TRBJ2-7; 9 nucleotides line up with TRBD1. This TCR came from a woman aged 40 to 50 in good health. Some clones in this sample may be carry-over from other donors' samples. The CDR3 loop reads CASRRQGGEEQYF. CDR3 DNA sequence: TGTGCCAGTAGGCGACAGGGGGGAGAAGAGCAGTACTTC. The full variable domain, completed using reference TRBV19 and TRBJ2-7, is DGGITQSPKYLFRKEGQNVTLSCEQNLNHDAMYWYRQDPGQGLRLIYYSQIVNDFQKGDIAEGYSVSREKKESFPLTVTSAQKNPTAFYLCASRRQGGEEQYFGPGTRLTVT.